The rows below give T cell receptor beta chains drawn from one sample of a study of T cells of healthy individuals. Via MiXCR, TCRdb re-called the 5' RACE reads, giving one row per CDR3 protein. There are tens of thousands of distinct CDR3 sequences in the sample; 15% to 20% occur only once, and about 4.7% lies in the top ten. These receptor sequences come from a human donor in good health. CDR3s include the opening cysteine and the closing phenylalanine or tryptophan. The D gene is left open where the match is weak. Clone size is stated in some rows and not others, as once, few, many or a class when expanded.

d_call j_call clone_size v_call cdr3_nt cdr3_aa
- TRBJ2-1 many TRBV6-5 TGTGCCAGCATGAGGCGGAGGAAGACCTACAATGAGCAGTTCTTC CASMRRRKTYNEQFF
TRBD1 TRBJ2-5 - TRBV12-3/TRBV12-4 TGTGCCAGCAGTAACAGGGGGCGGGGAGAGACCCAGTACTTC CASSNRGRGETQYF
TRBD2 TRBJ2-1 many TRBV6-4 TGTGCCAGCAGTCTTAGCGGGGAAGACAATGAGCAGTTCTTC CASSLSGEDNEQFF
- TRBJ1-3 - TRBV7-8 TGTGCCAGCAGCTTAGTTTGGGGATCTGGAAACACCATATATTTT CASSLVWGSGNTIYF
- TRBJ2-5 few TRBV25-1 TGTGCCAGCAGTCGGCAGGGACCCGAGACCCAGTACTTC CASSRQGPETQYF
TRBD1 TRBJ2-5 many TRBV10-3 TGTGCCATCAGCGGGACAGGGCATGAAGAGACCCAGTACTTC CAISGTGHEETQYF
TRBD1 TRBJ2-3 few TRBV4-1 TGCGCCAGCAGCCGCGGACAGGGCAGCACAGATACGCAGTATTTT CASSRGQGSTDTQYF
- TRBJ1-3 many TRBV27 TGTGCCAGCAGTTTGTACAGCTCTGGAAACACCATATATTTT CASSLYSSGNTIYF
- TRBJ1-1 many TRBV20-1 TGCAGTGCTACCCGGGGCAGCAAAAAGTCTGAAGCTTTCTTT CSATRGSKKSEAFF
- TRBJ2-2 many TRBV7-2 TGTGCCAGCAGCTTAAGGGGAACGAACACCGGGGAGCTGTTTTTT CASSLRGTNTGELFF
- TRBJ2-1 - TRBV4-2 TGTGCCAGCAGCCAAGATTCGGCGGGACAATACAATGAGCAGTTCTTC CASSQDSAGQYNEQFF
TRBD1 TRBJ2-3 few TRBV5-5 TGTGCCAGCAGCATAAGACAGGGCCCAGATACGCAGTATTTT CASSIRQGPDTQYF
TRBD2 TRBJ2-3 - TRBV6-6 TGTGCCAGCAGTTCCCTACTAGCGGGAAGCACAGATACGCAGTATTTT CASSSLLAGSTDTQYF
- TRBJ1-5 many TRBV28 TGTGCCAGCAGTTTATCACAGTATAGCAATCAGCCCCAGCATTTT CASSLSQYSNQPQHF
TRBD2 TRBJ2-1 few TRBV9 TGTGCCAGCAGCGTATCGAGCGGGACCCCCAATGAGCAGTTCTTC CASSVSSGTPNEQFF
TRBD2 TRBJ2-3 - TRBV6-1 TGTGCCAGCAGCAACCGACAACTAGCGGGGGGCACAGATACGCAGTATTTT CASSNRQLAGGTDTQYF
TRBD2 TRBJ2-3 - TRBV15 TGTGCCACCAGCAGAGACCGACTAGCGGGCACAGATACGCAGTATTTT CATSRDRLAGTDTQYF
- TRBJ2-7 few TRBV12-3/TRBV12-4 TGTGCCAGCAGTTTTAGGTCTTCCTACGAGCAGTACTTC CASSFRSSYEQYF
TRBD2 TRBJ2-3 many TRBV12-3/TRBV12-4 TGTGCCAGCAGTGTGCTAGCGGGCTTCACAGATACGCAGTATTTT CASSVLAGFTDTQYF
- TRBJ1-2 many TRBV20-1 TGCAGTGCTAGAGATAATGGGCAGGGCTTTGGCTACACCTTC CSARDNGQGFGYTF